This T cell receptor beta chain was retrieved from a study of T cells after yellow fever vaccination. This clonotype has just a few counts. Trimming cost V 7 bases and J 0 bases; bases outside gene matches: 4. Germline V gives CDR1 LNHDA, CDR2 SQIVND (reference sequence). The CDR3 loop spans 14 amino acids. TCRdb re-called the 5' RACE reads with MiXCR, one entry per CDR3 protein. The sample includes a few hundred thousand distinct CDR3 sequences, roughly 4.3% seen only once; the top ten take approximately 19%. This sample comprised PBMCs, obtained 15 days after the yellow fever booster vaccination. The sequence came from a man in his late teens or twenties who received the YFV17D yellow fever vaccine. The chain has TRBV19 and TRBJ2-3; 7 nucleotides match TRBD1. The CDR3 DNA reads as TGTGCCAGTAAGTTGGGACAGAGCACAGATACGCAGTATTTT. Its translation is CASKLGQSTDTQYF.